This T cell receptor (beta chain) was identified in a study of T cell repertoires in cytomegalovirus infection. On the study more broadly: The authors used CMV epitopes that were HLA-C-restricted (recently identified) and HLA-B-restricted (well studied). Findings and caveats of the study: HLA-C-restricted CMV-specific TCR beta clonotypes were dominant in the ex vivo response.

One entry per CDR3 protein, called by TCRdb with MiXCR from the reads. The data hold around 81,000 distinct CDR3 sequences, with approximately 40% observed a single time. The CDR3 runs to 15 residues. Deletions cut 4 bases from V and 0 bases from J, with 10 bases between. CDR1 LGHNA and CDR2 YSLEER come from the germline V gene. Points on this clonotype: Its antigen is as yet unknown.

The clonotype comes from a human donor in good health (CMV status not recorded). Some clones in this sample may be carry-over from other donors' samples. The sample was CD8+ T cells from cultured PBMCs, taken from culture after CMV antigen stimulation. This chain links TRBV4-3 with TRBJ2-1; no clear D. The CDR3 sequence is CASSPVRLSYNEQFF. In DNA, the CDR3 is TGCGCCAGCAGCCCGGTAAGGCTCTCCTACAATGAGCAGTTCTTC.